Listed below are T cell receptor beta chains from one sample, sequenced in a study of cytomegalovirus exposure and HLA in healthy donors. Clones were read by immunoSEQ multiplex PCR, and TCRdb kept only the in-frame ones, dropping some. The sample records about 68,000 clones, around 97% being singletons. Sequences were obtained from PBMCs. The receptors derive from a man aged 18 to 30 in good health and CMV-seronegative. Both conserved end residues are part of each CDR3. D genes are given only for firm matches. Size is stated for part of the rows, as once, few or many counts, or as a class when the clone is expanded.

- | TRBJ1-2 | - | 12 | TRBV28 | CASGQPSYGYTF | TGTGCCAGCGGACAGCCTTCTTATGGCTACACCTTC
- | TRBJ1-2 | - | 13 | TRBV6-6 | CASSPTGNYGYTF | TGTGCCAGCAGCCCGACTGGGAACTATGGCTACACCTTC
TRBD2 | TRBJ2-2 | - | 16 | TRBV19 | CATPREGLAWTGELFF | TGTGCCACCCCTCGGGAGGGACTAGCGTGGACCGGGGAGCTGTTTTTT
- | TRBJ1-6 | - | 14 | TRBV4-1 | CASSPSSDNSPLHF | TGCGCCAGCAGCCCCTCGTCAGATAATTCACCCCTCCACTTT
- | TRBJ2-3 | - | 14 | TRBV11-3 | CASSLGTDGAAQYF | TGTGCCAGCAGCTTAGGTACTGATGGTGCGGCGCAGTATTTT
- | TRBJ2-6 | - | 15 | TRBV27 | CASSLITAGANVLTF | TGTGCCAGCAGTTTAATAACTGCCGGGGCCAACGTCCTGACTTTC
- | TRBJ2-6 | - | 16 | TRBV9 | CASSGAEGSGANVLTF | TGTGCCAGCAGCGGGGCGGAGGGAAGTGGGGCCAACGTCCTGACTTTC
- | TRBJ1-5 | - | 15 | TRBV27 | CASSLVRHRNQPQHF | TGTGCCAGCAGTTTAGTCCGACACCGCAATCAGCCCCAGCATTTT
- | TRBJ1-2 | - | 10 | TRBV6-1 | CATFRDTPRW | TGTGCCACGTTCCGGGACACTCCTCGATGG
TRBD1 | TRBJ2-5 | - | 14 | TRBV5-4 | CASSATGSQETQYF | TGTGCCAGCAGCGCGACAGGGTCCCAAGAGACCCAGTACTTC
TRBD2 | TRBJ2-3 | - | 19 | TRBV27 | CASSPLRTSGRAIEDTQYF | TGTGCCAGCAGTCCACTCAGGACTAGCGGGAGGGCCATTGAAGATACGCAGTATTTT
TRBD1 | TRBJ1-4 | - | 14 | TRBV6-1 | CASRNTGDYEKLFF | TGTGCCAGCAGGAACACAGGGGATTATGAAAAACTGTTTTTT
- | TRBJ1-2 | - | 11 | TRBV28 | CAGAGVYGYTF | TGTGCCGGAGCGGGGGTCTATGGCTACACCTTC
- | TRBJ1-1 | - | 13 | TRBV30 | CAWSVTGDTEAFF | TGTGCCTGGAGTGTAACCGGGGACACTGAAGCTTTCTTT
- | TRBJ1-5 | - | 15 | TRBV25-1 | CASSAGQLGNQPQHF | TGTGCCAGCAGTGCCGGACAGTTAGGCAATCAGCCCCAGCATTTT
TRBD1 | TRBJ1-2 | - | 13 | TRBV7-9 | CASRPGTGVSYTF | TGTGCCAGCAGGCCCGGGACAGGGGTTAGCTACACCTTC
- | TRBJ2-7 | - | 14 | TRBV27 | CASSLSASGREQYF | TGTGCCAGCAGTTTATCCGCCTCAGGGAGGGAGCAGTACTTC
TRBD1 | TRBJ1-3 | once | 17 | TRBV9 | CASSVEGTAVGGNTIYF | TGTGCCAGCAGCGTAGAGGGGACAGCGGTCGGTGGAAACACCATATATTTT
TRBD1 | TRBJ1-2 | - | 13 | TRBV28 | CASSQGQRGGYTF | TGTGCCAGCAGTCAGGGACAGCGAGGGGGCTACACCTTC
TRBD1 | TRBJ1-2 | - | 11 | TRBV5-1 | CARGQGCGYTF | TGCGCCAGGGGACAGGGGTGCGGCTACACCTTC
TRBD1 | TRBJ1-1 | - | 16 | TRBV5-8 | CASSPGQLITNTEAFF | TGTGCCAGCAGCCCGGGACAGTTGATTACTAACACTGAAGCTTTCTTT
- | TRBJ2-4 | - | 11 | TRBV27 | CASTYAGIQYF | TGTGCCAGCACCTATGCGGGCATTCAGTACTTC
TRBD1 | TRBJ2-7 | - | 15 | TRBV27 | CASSPSGDRPYEQYF | TGTGCCAGCAGTCCATCAGGGGACAGACCCTACGAGCAGTACTTC
TRBD2 | TRBJ2-3 | - | 17 | TRBV30 | CAWTRVFQAGSADTQYF | TGTGCCTGGACCAGAGTTTTCCAAGCGGGGAGCGCAGATACGCAGTATTTT
- | TRBJ1-3 | - | 16 | TRBV5-1 | CASSLDHRGGGNTIYF | TGCGCCAGCAGCTTGGATCACCGGGGGGGAGGAAACACCATATATTTT
- | TRBJ1-1 | - | 13 | TRBV7-9 | CASSRQSVTEAFF | TGTGCCAGCAGCAGACAGTCGGTCACTGAAGCTTTCTTT
- | TRBJ1-5 | - | 15 | TRBV19 | CASSIGGTVNQPQHF | TGTGCCAGTAGTATAGGGGGGACTGTCAATCAGCCCCAGCATTTT
TRBD1 | TRBJ2-3 | once | 15 | TRBV5-1 | CASSLGQGGTDTQYF | TGCGCCAGCAGCTTGGGACAGGGGGGGACAGATACGCAGTATTTT